The clone carrying this T cell receptor beta chain was recorded many times. The antigen remains undetermined. This sample stems from a study of blood T cells in healthy people across ages. Together with a sample-barcoded 5' primer, a J-beta primer mix was included in a second PCR lasting roughly 6 to 12 cycles. TCRdb re-called the 5' RACE reads with MiXCR, one entry per CDR3 protein. The table has just under 900,000 distinct CDR3 sequences, 25% to 30% seen once. Germline CDR1 reads GTSNPN; CDR2 reads SVGIG (reference sequence). The V and J ends lost 2 bases and 3 bases respectively, with 11 bases between them. The CDR3 is 13 amino acids. Notes on the study in general: Donors of long life had a larger count of naive CD4+ cells and greater diversity than aged donors. CMV infection status of these donors was not known.

What was sequenced was blood. V is TRBV30 and J is TRBJ2-7; tentatively, D is TRBD1 (5 bases). The receptor was isolated from a woman older than 75 in good health. CDR3 protein: CAWSRDSSYEQYF. CDR3 DNA sequence: TGTGCCTGGAGTCGTGACAGCAGCTACGAGCAGTACTTC.